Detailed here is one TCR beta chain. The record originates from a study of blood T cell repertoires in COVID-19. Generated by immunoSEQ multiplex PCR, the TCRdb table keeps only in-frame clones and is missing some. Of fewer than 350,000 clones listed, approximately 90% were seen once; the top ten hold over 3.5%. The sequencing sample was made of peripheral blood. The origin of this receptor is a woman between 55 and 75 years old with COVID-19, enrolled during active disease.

In DNA form, the CDR3 reads TGCGCCAGCAGTCAGGGTGGTGAAAAACTGTTTTTT. This sequence encodes CASSQGGEKLFF. This rearrangement joins TRBV10-2 to TRBJ1-4; D may be TRBD1 (5 bases). This CDR3 has 12 residues. V was pared by 5 bases and J by 7 bases, with 8 bases between. Germline V lookup: CDR1 WSHSY, CDR2 SAAADI.